These 13 T cell receptor beta chains came from one sample sequenced in a study of technical replicates of blood from four donors. Sequencing used immunoSEQ multiplex PCR; TCRdb keeps in-frame clones, though not all of them. The table lists some 70,000 clones, around 91% of them singletons. The sample comprised T cells isolated from PBMCs. All receptors come from a human donor in good health.

V and J are TRBV7-2 and TRBJ2-6; D not resolved. Trimming took off 1 base at V and 9 bases at J, with 7 bases between the two ends. The V gene's germline CDR1 is SGHTA and CDR2 FQGNSA. CDR3 size: 13 residues. The CDR3 DNA follows: TGTGCCAGCAGCTTAGGGGCCGTCAACGTCCTGACTTTC. It yields the protein CASSLGAVNVLTF.

The rearrangement joins TRBV7-3 to TRBJ2-3, with D possibly TRBD2 on 5 matching bases. Trimming left V 2 bases short and J 2 bases short, with 14 bases between. The CDR3 is 16 residues long. From germline, CDR1 is SGHTA and CDR2 FQGTGA. DNA for the CDR3: TGTGCCAGCAGCTTAGAGCCTAGCCTGCTCACAGATACGCAGTATTTT. It encodes CASSLEPSLLTDTQYF.

This chain links TRBV28 with TRBJ2-5; 10 bases agree with TRBD2. The J segment lost 5 bases and the V segment lost 10 bases, leaving 22 bases of the junction unmatched. CDR1 is MDHEN, CDR2 SYDVKM, per germline. The CDR3 is 18 residues long. CDR3 bases: TGTGCCACCAGAAACCCCAAAGCGGGAGGGGGTCGCGGGGAGACCCAGTACTTC. Its translation is CATRNPKAGGGRGETQYF.

This chain links TRBV7-2 with TRBJ2-2, with D possibly matching TRBD2 (7 bases). V lost 4 bases, J lost 5 bases, and 17 bases lay in between. Germline-derived CDR1 and CDR2 are SGHTA and FQGNSA. The CDR3 extends over 16 amino acids. CDR3 DNA sequence: TGTGCCAGCAGCTCAACTGGGGGGGCCAGGACCGGGGAGCTGTTTTTT. It yields the protein CASSSTGGARTGELFF. Full variable domain (rest looked up from reference TRBV7-2 and TRBJ2-2): GAGVSQSPSNKVTEKGKDVELRCDPISGHTALYWYRQSLGQGLEFLIYFQGNSAPDKSGLPSDRFSAERTGGSVSTLTIQRTQQEDSAVYLCASSSTGGARTGELFFGEGSRLTVL.

There are a few counts of this clone. The chain recombines TRBV2 with TRBJ1-3, with 7 bases that match TRBD1. The trim removed 0 bases at V and 4 bases at J, leaving 6 bases unmatched. CDR3 length: 16 residues. Germline-derived CDR1 and CDR2 are SNHLY and FYNNEI. The CDR3 DNA reads as TGTGCCAGCAGTGAAGCTGGGAGAGGGGGCGGAAACACCATATATTTT. Translation gives CASSEAGRGGGNTIYF. The full variable domain, with the rest looked up from reference TRBV2 and TRBJ1-3, is EPEVTQTPSHQVTQMGQEVILRCVPISNHLYFYWYRQILGQKVEFLVSFYNNEISEKSEIFDDQFSVERPDGSNFTLKIRSTKLEDSAMYFCASSEAGRGGGNTIYFGEGSWLTVV.

This rearrangement joins TRBV28 to TRBJ2-6; 7 bases map to TRBD2. Trimming removed 6 bases from V and 2 bases from J; junction bases left unmatched: 7. CDR3 length equals 16 residues. Germline CDR1 MDHEN, CDR2 SYDVKM. CDR3 protein: CASSLWEGPGANVLTF. CDR3 sequence (DNA): TGTGCCAGCAGCCTCTGGGAGGGCCCTGGGGCCAACGTCCTGACTTTC.

The V and J genes are TRBV7-2 and TRBJ2-5; D remains unclear. V lost 0 bases and J 2 bases, leaving 10 bases between the germline ends. Germline-derived CDR1 and CDR2 are SGHTA and FQGNSA. The CDR3 has 15 residues. DNA for the CDR3: TGTGCCAGCAGCTTAGCCTCCGCAGAACAAGAGACCCAGTACTTC. Translation gives CASSLASAEQETQYF.

In its sample, this clone was seen once. The J gene is TRBJ2-7, the V gene TRBV5-1, with D tentatively TRBD2 (6 bases). The CDR3 is made up of 18 amino acids. Germline CDR1 reads SGHRS; CDR2 reads YFSETQ. Trimming took off 1 base at V and 6 bases at J, with 26 bases between the two ends. CDR3 loop: CASSLFSVADLERGEQYF. In DNA form, the CDR3 reads TGCGCCAGCAGCTTGTTTTCGGTAGCGGATCTAGAAAGGGGCGAGCAGTACTTC.

The V and J genes are TRBV18 and TRBJ1-5; TRBD1 matches 10 bases. In germline, CDR1 is KGHSH, CDR2 LQKENI. The CDR3 runs 16 residues. Germline trimming cut 0 bases from V and 7 bases from J; bases unmatched to any gene: 6. The CDR3, as DNA: TGTGCCAGCTCACCACCCCGGACAGGGGGTAACCAGCCCCAGCATTTT. Its protein is CASSPPRTGGNQPQHF. Full variable domain (remainder filled in from reference TRBV18 and TRBJ1-5): NAGVMQNPRHLVRRRGQEARLRCSPMKGHSHVYWYRQLPEEGLKFMVYLQKENIIDESGMPKERFSAEFPKEGPSILRIQQVVRGDSAAYFCASSPPRTGGNQPQHFGDGTRLSIL.

This chain joins TRBV6-5 and TRBJ2-5; 10 bases align to TRBD1. The CDR3 sequence is 14 residues long. The V and J ends lost 2 bases and 7 bases, in that order; junction bases with no gene match: 4. Germline V gives CDR1 MNHEY, CDR2 SVGAGI. This CDR3 is CASSYGTGDGTQYF. The CDR3 DNA reads as TGTGCCAGCAGTTACGGGACAGGGGATGGGACCCAGTACTTC.

The chain has TRBV5-1 and TRBJ2-7, with TRBD1 identical over 7 bases. With V trimmed by 0 bases and J by 12 bases, 6 bases remained unmatched. Germline V CDR1 and CDR2: SGHRS, YFSETQ. This CDR3 has 12 amino acids. CDR3 bases: TGCGCCAGCAGCTTGGAGGGGGCCTGGCGGTACTTC. Translated, it gives CASSLEGAWRYF.

The gene calls are TRBV5-5 and TRBJ2-7; D possibly corresponds to TRBD1 (5 bases). V shed 2 bases and J shed 4 bases, with 13 bases lying between them. CDR3 size: 14 residues. Germline CDR1 reads SGHKS; CDR2 reads YYEKEE (reference sequence). The CDR3 here is CASSLTGPSYEQYF. The CDR3, as DNA: TGTGCCAGCAGCTTAACAGGCCCTTCATACGAGCAGTACTTC.

The rearrangement uses TRBV30 and TRBJ2-2; 7 bases agree with TRBD1. The CDR3 totals 13 residues. Trimming at V came to 4 bases and at J to 5 bases, leaving 4 bases not matched to a gene. Germline CDR1 reads GTSNPN; CDR2 reads SVGIG (reference sequence). CDR3 DNA: TGTGCCTGGAATGAACAGGGGACCGGGGAGCTGTTTTTT. Its translation is CAWNEQGTGELFF.